What follows is one T cell receptor (beta chain) and its context. The entry originates in a study of cytomegalovirus exposure and HLA in healthy donors. This CDR3 spans 13 amino acids. Germline loops: CDR1 SEHNR, CDR2 FQNEAQ (reference sequence). J lost 7 bases, V lost 3 bases, and 5 bases had no gene match. Primers for the PCR totalled 60 Vbeta and 13 Jbeta. Data came from immunoSEQ multiplex PCR; TCRdb stores just in-frame clones and leaves some out. The sample consists of 70,000 to 95,000 clones, about 80% of them appearing once. The sequence was obtained from a young man in good health and CMV-seropositive. The sample comprised PBMCs. The chain uses TRBV7-9 and TRBJ1-1, with TRBD1 identical over 7 bases. In nucleotides, the CDR3 is TGTGCCAGCAGCTTGGCACAGGGGTATGAAGCTTTCTTT. It yields the protein CASSLAQGYEAFF.